The present entry profiles one T cell receptor (beta chain) with its context. Its target is unknown. The repertoire was sequenced with immunoSEQ multiplex PCR; TCRdb's copy has only in-frame clones and lacks some. The sample includes 100,000 to 150,000 clones, 90% to 96% of them seen just once. The source of the sample is a study of cytomegalovirus exposure and HLA in healthy donors. Germline-derived CDR1 and CDR2 are SEHNR and FQNEAQ (reference sequence). The CDR3 runs 14 residues. Between the trimmed V and J ends, which lost 2 bases and 1 base, there was a span of 8 bases. Findings and limits, study-wide: Researchers counted some 150 TCR beta chains as cytomegalovirus-associated.

Input material: PBMCs. The J gene is TRBJ1-1, the V gene TRBV7-9; D not resolved. This clonotype was obtained from a man between 18 and 29 years old in good health and CMV-seronegative. CDR3 in amino acids: CASSLSGTNTEAFF. CDR3 nucleotides: TGTGCCAGCAGCTTATCAGGCACGAACACTGAAGCTTTCTTT.